The rows below give T cell receptor beta chains drawn from one sample of a study of early T cells in non-severe SARS-CoV-2 infection. Each CDR3 protein gets one entry after TCRdb re-called the 5' RACE reads with MiXCR. The data show around 99,000 distinct CDR3 sequences, about 15% seen once. The input for sequencing was whole blood, taken at baseline. The origin of the receptors is an adult who was a healthcare worker with PCR-confirmed SARS-CoV-2 infection or an uninfected control (not recorded which). Each CDR3 is given with its conserved first and last residue. Each record gives: clone size, J gene, V gene, D gene, CDR3 protein, CDR3 DNA. The D gene is left open where the match is weak. Where a row states a size, it is once, few, many or the class of an expanded clone; other rows omit it.

clone size: many
J gene: TRBJ2-7
V gene: TRBV27
D gene: TRBD2
CDR3 protein: CASTGLAGAGEYF
CDR3 DNA: TGTGCCAGCACGGGACTAGCCGGCGCCGGGGAGTACTTC

clone size: -
J gene: TRBJ2-1
V gene: TRBV29-1
D gene: TRBD2
CDR3 protein: CSASTMGLGNEQFF
CDR3 DNA: TGCAGCGCTAGTACCATGGGACTAGGCAATGAGCAGTTCTTC

clone size: -
J gene: TRBJ2-7
V gene: TRBV20-1
D gene: -
CDR3 protein: CSALGLDSF
CDR3 DNA: TGCAGTGCCCTAGGACTGGACTCTTTC

clone size: few
J gene: TRBJ2-1
V gene: TRBV20-1
D gene: -
CDR3 protein: CSASPGPQFF
CDR3 DNA: TGCAGTGCTAGTCCGGGACCCCAGTTCTTC

clone size: -
J gene: TRBJ1-1
V gene: TRBV3-1
D gene: -
CDR3 protein: CASSQVGTEAFF
CDR3 DNA: TGTGCCAGCAGCCAAGTCGGCACTGAAGCTTTCTTT

clone size: few
J gene: TRBJ1-2
V gene: TRBV30
D gene: -
CDR3 protein: CAWSVRSYGYTF
CDR3 DNA: TGTGCCTGGAGTGTAAGGTCCTATGGCTACACCTTC

clone size: -
J gene: TRBJ2-5
V gene: TRBV6-5
D gene: TRBD1
CDR3 protein: CASSYSRGGGETQYF
CDR3 DNA: TGTGCCAGCAGTTACTCGAGAGGGGGCGGGGAGACCCAGTACTTC

clone size: -
J gene: TRBJ1-5
V gene: TRBV20-1
D gene: -
CDR3 protein: CSASRVSNQPQHF
CDR3 DNA: TGCAGTGCTAGTAGGGTGAGCAATCAGCCCCAGCATTTT

clone size: -
J gene: TRBJ2-7
V gene: TRBV4-2
D gene: -
CDR3 protein: CASSQVGVYSYEQYF
CDR3 DNA: TGTGCCAGCAGCCAAGTCGGGGTCTACTCCTACGAGCAGTACTTC

clone size: -
J gene: TRBJ1-5
V gene: TRBV4-3
D gene: -
CDR3 protein: CASSQDPHTSSQPQHF
CDR3 DNA: TGCGCCAGCAGCCAAGATCCTCACACCTCGAGTCAGCCCCAGCATTTT

clone size: few
J gene: TRBJ2-6
V gene: TRBV11-2
D gene: -
CDR3 protein: CASRSGANVLTF
CDR3 DNA: TGTGCCAGCAGATCTGGGGCCAACGTCCTGACTTTC

clone size: -
J gene: TRBJ2-5
V gene: TRBV11-2
D gene: -
CDR3 protein: CASRPTTQVTQYF
CDR3 DNA: TGTGCCAGCAGGCCTACGACACAAGTGACCCAGTACTTC

clone size: few
J gene: TRBJ2-1
V gene: TRBV24-1
D gene: -
CDR3 protein: CATSGPGAHNEQFF
CDR3 DNA: TGTGCCACCTCCGGGCCTGGGGCACACAATGAGCAGTTCTTC

clone size: few
J gene: TRBJ2-3
V gene: TRBV4-2
D gene: -
CDR3 protein: CASSQDRTGTDTQYF
CDR3 DNA: TGTGCCAGCAGCCAAGATCGGACGGGCACAGATACGCAGTATTTT

clone size: -
J gene: TRBJ1-2
V gene: TRBV20-1
D gene: TRBD1
CDR3 protein: CSARGRTGMYGYTF
CDR3 DNA: TGCAGTGCTAGGGGGAGGACAGGGATGTATGGCTACACCTTC

clone size: -
J gene: TRBJ2-1
V gene: TRBV28
D gene: -
CDR3 protein: CATGVRRRSSYNEQFF
CDR3 DNA: TGTGCCACCGGGGTACGGAGGCGGAGCTCCTACAATGAGCAGTTCTTC

clone size: few
J gene: TRBJ2-2
V gene: TRBV3-1
D gene: TRBD2
CDR3 protein: CASSPSSGAPGELFF
CDR3 DNA: TGTGCCAGCAGCCCCTCTAGCGGGGCCCCCGGGGAGCTGTTTTTT

clone size: -
J gene: TRBJ2-7
V gene: TRBV20-1
D gene: TRBD1
CDR3 protein: CSAEPGQGIPKTHYEQYF
CDR3 DNA: TGCAGTGCTGAACCGGGACAGGGTATACCTAAGACGCACTACGAGCAGTACTTC

clone size: -
J gene: TRBJ1-1
V gene: TRBV28
D gene: -
CDR3 protein: CASSRGANTEAFF
CDR3 DNA: TGTGCCAGCAGTAGGGGGGCGAACACTGAAGCTTTCTTT

clone size: few
J gene: TRBJ2-7
V gene: TRBV2
D gene: TRBD2
CDR3 protein: CASSPGTSATYEQYF
CDR3 DNA: TGTGCCAGCAGTCCCGGGACTAGCGCGACCTACGAGCAGTACTTC

clone size: -
J gene: TRBJ2-3
V gene: TRBV20-1
D gene: TRBD2
CDR3 protein: CSAWGGNTDTQYF
CDR3 DNA: TGCAGTGCCTGGGGGGGGAACACAGATACGCAGTATTTT

clone size: many
J gene: TRBJ2-7
V gene: TRBV18
D gene: TRBD1
CDR3 protein: CASSRGQDPYEQYF
CDR3 DNA: TGTGCCAGCTCACGCGGACAGGATCCCTACGAGCAGTACTTC

clone size: -
J gene: TRBJ1-1
V gene: TRBV7-3
D gene: -
CDR3 protein: CASSPFQGTEAFF
CDR3 DNA: TGTGCCAGCAGCCCATTTCAGGGAACTGAAGCTTTCTTT

clone size: -
J gene: TRBJ2-1
V gene: TRBV7-6
D gene: TRBD1
CDR3 protein: CASSSGTGKNEQFF
CDR3 DNA: TGTGCCAGCAGCTCCGGGACAGGGAAGAATGAGCAGTTCTTC

clone size: few
J gene: TRBJ2-3
V gene: TRBV6-1
D gene: -
CDR3 protein: CASSHRDADTQYF
CDR3 DNA: TGTGCCAGCAGTCACCGGGACGCAGATACGCAGTATTTT

clone size: many
J gene: TRBJ2-7
V gene: TRBV7-9
D gene: -
CDR3 protein: CASDGTGYEQYF
CDR3 DNA: TGTGCCAGCGACGGGACCGGGTACGAGCAGTACTTC

clone size: many
J gene: TRBJ1-6
V gene: TRBV12-3/TRBV12-4
D gene: -
CDR3 protein: CASSLSGAIPLHF
CDR3 DNA: TGTGCCAGCAGTTTATCAGGGGCAATCCCCCTCCACTTT

clone size: -
J gene: TRBJ2-3
V gene: TRBV7-9
D gene: TRBD1
CDR3 protein: CASSLTGGRTDTQYF
CDR3 DNA: TGTGCCAGCAGCTTGACAGGGGGTCGCACAGATACGCAGTATTTT

clone size: many
J gene: TRBJ2-7
V gene: TRBV9
D gene: TRBD1
CDR3 protein: CASSETPGGEQYF
CDR3 DNA: TGTGCCAGCAGCGAAACCCCAGGGGGCGAGCAGTACTTC

clone size: -
J gene: TRBJ1-1
V gene: TRBV6-1
D gene: TRBD1
CDR3 protein: CASSPQGYTEAFF
CDR3 DNA: TGTGCCAGCAGCCCACAGGGGTACACTGAAGCTTTCTTT

clone size: few
J gene: TRBJ2-3
V gene: TRBV5-4
D gene: TRBD2
CDR3 protein: CASSLSGLRTDTQYF
CDR3 DNA: TGTGCCAGCAGCTTGTCGGGACTACGCACAGATACGCAGTATTTT

clone size: -
J gene: TRBJ2-7
V gene: TRBV5-1
D gene: -
CDR3 protein: CASSSGGQSYEQYF
CDR3 DNA: TGCGCCAGCAGCTCCGGAGGACAGTCCTACGAGCAGTACTTC

clone size: -
J gene: TRBJ2-7
V gene: TRBV6-6
D gene: TRBD1
CDR3 protein: CASSYATQGDPYEQYF
CDR3 DNA: TGTGCCAGCAGTTACGCCACTCAGGGGGACCCCTACGAGCAGTACTTC

clone size: few
J gene: TRBJ2-7
V gene: TRBV7-2
D gene: -
CDR3 protein: CASSPVRGYEQYF
CDR3 DNA: TGTGCCAGCAGCCCAGTGAGGGGCTACGAGCAGTACTTC

clone size: few
J gene: TRBJ1-1
V gene: TRBV10-3
D gene: -
CDR3 protein: CAIRKYGEGTNTEAFF
CDR3 DNA: TGTGCCATCAGGAAATATGGGGAGGGGACGAACACTGAAGCTTTCTTT

clone size: few
J gene: TRBJ2-3
V gene: TRBV28
D gene: -
CDR3 protein: CASISQIPTDTQYF
CDR3 DNA: TGTGCCAGCATTTCACAGATACCCACAGATACGCAGTATTTT

clone size: -
J gene: TRBJ2-1
V gene: TRBV29-1
D gene: TRBD2
CDR3 protein: CSVGLAGASSYNEQFF
CDR3 DNA: TGCAGCGTTGGACTAGCGGGAGCGTCCTCCTACAATGAGCAGTTCTTC

clone size: many
J gene: TRBJ2-3
V gene: TRBV18
D gene: -
CDR3 protein: CASSPQWRSTDTQYF
CDR3 DNA: TGTGCCAGCTCACCCCAATGGCGAAGCACAGATACGCAGTATTTT

clone size: many
J gene: TRBJ1-1
V gene: TRBV6-2/TRBV6-3
D gene: -
CDR3 protein: CASSYSGVTEAFF
CDR3 DNA: TGTGCCAGCAGTTACTCAGGGGTGACTGAAGCTTTCTTT

clone size: few
J gene: TRBJ2-1
V gene: TRBV4-3
D gene: -
CDR3 protein: CATSETGGYNEQFF
CDR3 DNA: TGCGCCACCAGTGAGACCGGGGGTTACAATGAGCAGTTCTTC

clone size: few
J gene: TRBJ2-5
V gene: TRBV7-2
D gene: -
CDR3 protein: CASSLRTGKETQYF
CDR3 DNA: TGTGCCAGCAGCTTGCGAACAGGGAAAGAGACCCAGTACTTC

clone size: many
J gene: TRBJ2-2
V gene: TRBV25-1
D gene: -
CDR3 protein: CASIGGGGELFF
CDR3 DNA: TGTGCCAGCATCGGGGGAGGCGGGGAGCTGTTTTTT

clone size: once
J gene: TRBJ2-3
V gene: TRBV3-1
D gene: -
CDR3 protein: CASSQEGASLGTQYF
CDR3 DNA: TGTGCCAGCAGCCAAGAAGGGGCCTCCCTGGGTACGCAGTATTTT

clone size: few
J gene: TRBJ2-7
V gene: TRBV28
D gene: -
CDR3 protein: CASSPPQSYEQYF
CDR3 DNA: TGTGCCAGCAGTCCCCCCCAGAGCTACGAGCAGTACTTC

clone size: -
J gene: TRBJ1-5
V gene: TRBV28
D gene: -
CDR3 protein: CASSFYGRPQHF
CDR3 DNA: TGTGCCAGCAGTTTTTATGGCCGGCCCCAGCATTTT

clone size: -
J gene: TRBJ2-1
V gene: TRBV5-1
D gene: -
CDR3 protein: CASTVGVHNEQFF
CDR3 DNA: TGCGCCAGCACTGTGGGAGTCCACAATGAGCAGTTCTTC

clone size: few
J gene: TRBJ1-5
V gene: TRBV28
D gene: -
CDR3 protein: CATMELLISNQPQHF
CDR3 DNA: TGTGCCACCATGGAGCTCCTTATCAGCAATCAGCCCCAGCATTTT

clone size: -
J gene: TRBJ2-1
V gene: TRBV7-8
D gene: -
CDR3 protein: CASSPRTLGNEQFF
CDR3 DNA: TGTGCCAGCAGCCCACGGACCCTAGGGAATGAGCAGTTCTTC

clone size: -
J gene: TRBJ1-2
V gene: TRBV7-9
D gene: -
CDR3 protein: CASSWRRTPYGYTF
CDR3 DNA: TGTGCCAGCAGCTGGAGACGGACTCCTTATGGCTACACCTTC

clone size: -
J gene: TRBJ1-1
V gene: TRBV20-1
D gene: -
CDR3 protein: CSASEGSVNTEAFF
CDR3 DNA: TGCAGTGCTAGCGAGGGATCCGTGAACACTGAAGCTTTCTTT

clone size: -
J gene: TRBJ1-1
V gene: TRBV20-1
D gene: -
CDR3 protein: CSAGYPGTEAFF
CDR3 DNA: TGCAGTGCTGGTTACCCCGGTACTGAAGCTTTCTTT

clone size: many
J gene: TRBJ2-3
V gene: TRBV11-2
D gene: TRBD2
CDR3 protein: CASSLEASGRASQYF
CDR3 DNA: TGTGCCAGCAGCTTAGAGGCTAGCGGGAGGGCCTCCCAGTATTTT

clone size: -
J gene: TRBJ2-5
V gene: TRBV27
D gene: -
CDR3 protein: CASSSLAQETQYF
CDR3 DNA: TGTGCCAGCAGTTCTCTTGCCCAAGAGACCCAGTACTTC

clone size: few
J gene: TRBJ2-3
V gene: TRBV4-3
D gene: TRBD2
CDR3 protein: CASSQRLAGGDTQYF
CDR3 DNA: TGCGCCAGCAGCCAACGACTAGCGGGAGGGGATACGCAGTATTTT

clone size: -
J gene: TRBJ2-7
V gene: TRBV5-4
D gene: TRBD1
CDR3 protein: CASTNTGTGAHEQYF
CDR3 DNA: TGTGCCAGCACCAACACGGGGACAGGGGCTCACGAGCAGTACTTC